The 2 T cell receptor beta chains given below trace back to one sample, sequenced in a study of T cells in Graves' hyperthyroidism and ophthalmopathy. Amplification targeted TCR beta CDR3 regions from RNA transcripts. TCR CDR3 regions were first amplified by RT-PCR with HTBI primers. TCRdb reprocessed the multiplex PCR reads via MiXCR and lists one record per CDR3 protein. The table includes about 50,000 distinct CDR3 sequences, around half detected once. The sequencing input was blood. The receptor set was obtained from a woman in her thirties with Graves' ophthalmopathy.

This clonotype appeared many times. The chain carries TRBV20-1 and TRBJ1-1; D is unresolved. This CDR3 has 14 amino acids. Trimming removed 1 base at V and 2 bases at J, with 11 bases between. CDR1 is DFQATT, CDR2 SNEGSKA, per germline (reference sequence). The CDR3 spells CSARVGWGNTEAFF. The CDR3 nucleotides are TGCAGTGCTAGAGTCGGCTGGGGAAACACTGAAGCTTTCTTT.

By sample share, this clonotype is medium-sized. This CDR3 is CSVETGVETQYF. The CDR3 DNA reads as TGCAGCGTCGAGACAGGGGTGGAGACCCAGTACTTC. The J gene is TRBJ2-5, the V gene TRBV29-1, with TRBD1 identical over 8 bases. The CDR3 extends over 12 amino acids. Per germline, CDR1 SQVTM and CDR2 ANQGSEA. V dropped 6 bases and J dropped 5; count of bases not matched to a gene: 5.